The text below deals with one T cell receptor beta chain. As yet, its antigen is unknown. The PCR employed 60 Vbeta primers together with 13 Jbeta primers. Libraries were prepared by immunoSEQ multiplex PCR; TCRdb keeps only in-frame clonotypes and omits some of them. This table holds approximately 110,000 clones. This sample stems from a study of cytomegalovirus exposure and HLA in healthy donors. Whole-study findings and limits: Within an earlier analysis, most TCR beta V segments proved productive either about 87% or about 30% of the time. Across donors, most TCRs were seen rarely, yet some public ones were widespread.

The sequenced sample was PBMCs. The sequence was collected from a man between 35 and 55 years old in good health and CMV-seropositive.

The chain's CDR3 is CASSYSQATNEQYF. The CDR3 DNA reads TGTGCCAGCAGTTACTCCCAAGCCACCAACGAGCAGTACTTC. The chain recombines TRBV6-5 with TRBJ2-7; no definite D call. The CDR3 length is 14 residues. Trimming stripped 0 bases from V and 5 bases from J, with 11 bases between. Germline-derived CDR1 and CDR2 are MNHEY and SVGAGI.